The 32 T cell receptor beta chains below all came from one sample that was sequenced in a study of T cells in Graves' hyperthyroidism and ophthalmopathy. Amplified TCR beta CDR3 regions came from RNA transcripts. HTBI primers were the set used in a first-round RT-PCR of the TCR CDR3. TCRdb re-analysed the multiplex PCR reads in MiXCR, keeping a single row per CDR3 protein. The data show 200,000 to 250,000 distinct CDR3 sequences, 17% seen once. What was sequenced was blood. These receptors were taken from a woman aged 50 to 60 with Graves' hyperthyroidism.

This clonotype was picked up a small number of times. The chain joins TRBV5-8 to TRBJ1-5; the D gene is possibly TRBD1 (5 bases). Per germline, CDR1 SGHTS and CDR2 YDEGEE. The CDR3 is 16 residues long. Trimming removed 3 bases at V and 0 bases at J, with 13 bases between. The CDR3 DNA reads TGTGCCAGCAGCTCGGGGACCCAGGGTAGCAATCAGCCCCAGCATTTT. Protein: CASSSGTQGSNQPQHF.

This clonotype was recorded many times. This chain connects TRBV6-1 to TRBJ2-7; D might be TRBD1 or TRBD2, each matching 5 bases. Trimming pared 5 bases from V and 3 bases from J, leaving 17 bases between. CDR1 and CDR2 from the germline V gene are MNHNS and SASEGT. This CDR3 region has 15 residues. The CDR3, as DNA: TGTGCCAGCAGTCCGATTGAGGGGAGCGGCTACGAGCAGTACTTC. Translation: CASSPIEGSGYEQYF.

V usage is TRBV7-9 and J usage is TRBJ2-1; D is undetermined. The V end lost 0 bases, the J end lost 7 bases, and 10 bases lay between the germline ends. The germline V gene encodes CDR1 SEHNR and CDR2 FQNEAQ (reference sequence). The CDR3 totals 14 residues. The DNA of the CDR3 is TGTGCCAGCAGCTTAGCGGGATTACAGAATGAGCAGTTCTTC. It codes for CASSLAGLQNEQFF.

This clonotype was picked up many times. The chain couples TRBV20-1 to TRBJ2-5; a weak D match, TRBD2 (5 bases). CDR3 length equals 15 residues. The germline CDR1 and CDR2 sequences are DFQATT and SNEGSKA (reference sequence). V shed 4 bases and J shed 2 bases, with 17 bases lying between them. CDR3 protein: CSATPSGARQETQYF. Here the CDR3 DNA reads TGCAGTGCTACCCCGAGCGGAGCCCGTCAAGAGACCCAGTACTTC.

This clonotype was counted ten times or more. The rearrangement joins TRBV6-1 to TRBJ1-3, with D perhaps TRBD1 (6 bases). Germline V gene lookup returns CDR1 MNHNS and CDR2 SASEGT. The CDR3 spans 16 residues. Between the trimmed V and J ends, which lost 6 bases and 2 bases, there was a span of 17 bases. The CDR3 sequence: CASSRGHYETGNTIYF. For the CDR3, the DNA is TGTGCCAGCAGCCGGGGACACTACGAGACTGGAAACACCATATATTTT.

This clonotype was observed many times. The genes are TRBV15 and TRBJ1-2, with TRBD1 as a possible D gene (5 bases). Germline V gene data show CDR1 as LNHNV and CDR2 as YYDKDF (reference sequence). Trimming left V 0 bases short and J 7 bases short, with 15 bases between. The CDR3 covers 15 residues. The CDR3 nucleotides read TGTGCCACCAGCAGAGATCGCACCCCCGGGGGTGGCTACACCTTC. Translation gives CATSRDRTPGGGYTF.

The rearrangement links TRBV5-1 to TRBJ2-6; D remains ambiguous. The germline V and J ends were trimmed by 1 base and 0 bases, with 11 bases remaining between them. Germline loops: CDR1 SGHRS, CDR2 YFSETQ. The CDR3 totals 17 residues. The CDR3, as DNA: TGCGCCAGCAGCTTGACCACCAGCCTCTCTGGGGCCAACGTCCTGACTTTC. This gives the protein CASSLTTSLSGANVLTF.

This clonotype was seen a few times. V usage is TRBV5-1 and J usage is TRBJ2-2, with a weak D call TRBD2 (5 bases). The germline CDR1 and CDR2 sequences are SGHRS and YFSETQ. V shed 0 bases and J shed 6 bases, with 12 bases lying between them. The CDR3 has 15 residues. CDR3 region: CASSLAAGSPGELFF. The CDR3 DNA is TGCGCCAGCAGCTTGGCCGCTGGGAGCCCCGGGGAGCTGTTTTTT.

V usage is TRBV19 and J usage is TRBJ1-1, with 7 bases that match TRBD1. From germline, CDR1 is LNHDA and CDR2 SQIVND (reference sequence). The V gene end was trimmed by 5 bases and the J gene end by 4 bases; junction bases not matched to a gene: 13. This CDR3 is 16 amino acids long. The CDR3 is CASSDPRGSWGTEAFF. The CDR3 DNA reads as TGTGCCAGTAGTGACCCCAGGGGGAGTTGGGGCACTGAAGCTTTCTTT.

J is TRBJ1-2 and V is TRBV5-1; TRBD1 is a possible D gene (6 bases). V was shortened by 4 bases and J by 1 base, with 14 bases between the two germline ends. This CDR3 has 15 amino acids. CDR1 is SGHRS and CDR2 is YFSETQ in the germline V gene. The CDR3 DNA reads as TGCGCCAGCAGCCAGTCCCGGGACATTAACTATGGCTACACCTTC. Translated: CASSQSRDINYGYTF.

The rearrangement links TRBV12-5 to TRBJ1-3; D unclear. Trimming removed 6 bases from V and 4 bases from J, with 7 bases in between. The germline CDR1 and CDR2 sequences are LGHNT and FRNRAP. CDR3 length: 12 residues. The CDR3 reads CASGQDGNTIYF. CDR3 bases: TGTGCTAGTGGCCAAGACGGAAACACCATATATTTT.

This clonotype was seen many times. The rearrangement links TRBV3-1 to TRBJ1-2, with D perhaps TRBD1 (6 bases). The germline V gene encodes CDR1 LGHDT and CDR2 YNNKEL (reference sequence). V lost 0 bases, J lost 4 bases, and 12 bases lay in between. The CDR3 is 15 amino acids. The DNA of the CDR3 is TGTGCCAGCAGCCAAGAGGGACACCCAGTCTATGGCTACACCTTC. Translated, it gives CASSQEGHPVYGYTF.

This clonotype was counted at least ten times. The chain links TRBV18 to TRBJ2-1; the match to TRBD2 covers 8 bases. This CDR3 spans 13 amino acids. Trimming removed 3 bases from V and 7 bases from J; junction bases left unmatched: 2. Germline V lookup: CDR1 KGHSH, CDR2 LQKENI. CDR3 sequence (DNA): TGTGCCAGCTCACCGACTAGCGTGAATGAGCAGTTCTTC. This codes for CASSPTSVNEQFF.

The table lists this clonotype with many counts. The V call is TRBV28, the J call TRBJ2-7, with D uncertain. The length of the CDR3 is 15 residues. CDR1 and CDR2 (germline): MDHEN, SYDVKM. Trimming pared 0 bases from V and 3 bases from J, leaving 12 bases between. The CDR3 region is CASSLWIDTVYEQYF. Written as DNA, the CDR3 is TGTGCCAGCAGTTTATGGATCGACACCGTCTACGAGCAGTACTTC.

This clonotype has only a few counts. The chain links TRBV29-1 to TRBJ1-1; TRBD1 might be the D (5 bases). This CDR3 is built from 13 residues. V was clipped by 4 bases and J by 1 base, with 10 bases between them. Germline V gene data show CDR1 as SQVTM and CDR2 as ANQGSEA. CDR3 in amino acids: CSVAVRENTEAFF. The CDR3 DNA reads TGCAGCGTTGCTGTCAGGGAGAACACTGAAGCTTTCTTT.

This chain joins TRBV4-2 and TRBJ1-1; D call uncertain. Germline CDR1 is LGHNA and CDR2 is YNFKEQ. This CDR3 has 12 amino acids. Trimming took off 1 base at V and 1 base at J, with 1 base between the two ends. This CDR3 is CASSQANTEAFF. In DNA, the CDR3 is TGTGCCAGCAGCCAAGCGAACACTGAAGCTTTCTTT.

This clonotype was counted only a few times. The J gene is TRBJ1-5, the V gene TRBV5-4, with TRBD1 matching over 7 bases. Trimming removed 3 bases from V and 1 base from J; junction bases left unmatched: 10. The V gene's germline CDR1 is SGHNT and CDR2 YYREEE (reference sequence). This CDR3 has 17 amino acids. CDR3 sequence: CASSYEGGRGSNQPQHF. CDR3 coding DNA: TGTGCCAGCAGCTACGAAGGGGGCAGGGGGAGCAATCAGCCCCAGCATTTT.

This clonotype has at least ten counts. The V and J genes are TRBV30 and TRBJ2-7, with 7 nucleotides matching TRBD2. CDR1 and CDR2 (germline): GTSNPN, SVGIG (reference sequence). With V trimmed by 0 bases and J by 3 bases, 8 bases remained unmatched. This CDR3 is 15 amino acids long. CDR3 nucleotides: TGTGCCTGGAGTGTACTAATCGGACTAGACTACGAGCAGTACTTC. Amino acids: CAWSVLIGLDYEQYF.

The chain couples TRBV5-5 to TRBJ2-7; possibly TRBD2 for D (5 bases). This CDR3 contains 15 residues. Germline CDR1 is SGHKS and CDR2 is YYEKEE (reference sequence). Trimming shortened V by 0 bases and J by 0 bases, and 10 bases separated the two germline ends. The DNA of the CDR3 is TGTGCCAGCAGCTTGGAACCTGGGAGCTCCTACGAGCAGTACTTC. Translating gives CASSLEPGSSYEQYF. Using reference TRBV5-5 and TRBJ2-7 for the parts outside the CDR3, the full variable domain is DAGVTQSPTHLIKTRGQQVTLRCSPISGHKSVSWYQQVLGQGPQFIFQYYEKEERGRGNFPDRFSARQFPNYSSELNVNALLLGDSALYLCASSLEPGSSYEQYFGPGTRLTVT.

This clonotype was seen at least ten times. V is TRBV7-2 and J is TRBJ1-2; a weak D match, TRBD1 (6 bases). Germline V gene sequence: CDR1 SGHTA, CDR2 FQGNSA. The CDR3 is 15 residues long. The germline V and J ends were trimmed by 5 bases and 3 bases, with 16 bases remaining between them. The CDR3 here is CASSLGGKVDYGYTF. The CDR3 DNA reads TGTGCCAGCAGCCTAGGGGGGAAGGTAGACTATGGCTACACCTTC.

The chain employs TRBV15 and TRBJ2-2; D call uncertain. Deletions cut 8 bases from V and 0 bases from J, with 7 bases between. CDR3 size: 13 residues. The germline V gene encodes CDR1 LNHNV and CDR2 YYDKDF (reference sequence). The CDR3 region has the DNA TGTGCCACCGCTCCACCGAACACCGGGGAGCTGTTTTTT. It translates to CATAPPNTGELFF.

The chain couples TRBV7-8 to TRBJ2-2, with 7 bases fitting TRBD2. Per germline, CDR1 SGHVS and CDR2 FQNEAQ. V lost 5 bases to trimming and J lost 1 base; unmatched junction nucleotides: 10. The CDR3 spans 17 residues. The CDR3 loop reads CASSVIVGGKNTGELFF. As DNA, the CDR3 is TGTGCCAGCAGCGTCATTGTCGGGGGGAAGAACACCGGGGAGCTGTTTTTT.

This clonotype was counted at least ten times. The chain combines TRBV7-9 with TRBJ1-2, with D possibly matching TRBD1 (6 bases). Per the germline V gene, CDR1 is SEHNR and CDR2 is FQNEAQ (reference sequence). The CDR3 has 12 residues. The V end was cut by 8 bases, the J end by 6 bases, with 13 bases between. The CDR3 nucleotides read TGTGCCAGCGTCCAGGGGCAGGATGGCTACACCTTC. Its translation: CASVQGQDGYTF.

This clonotype was seen a handful of times. The chain joins TRBV20-1 to TRBJ1-4, with 11 bases matching TRBD1. The CDR3 is 16 residues long. Germline loops: CDR1 DFQATT, CDR2 SNEGSKA (reference sequence). The V gene end was trimmed by 3 bases and the J gene end by 4 bases; junction bases not matched to a gene: 7. CDR3 coding DNA: TGCAGTGCTAGTGGACAGGGGGCGCTCGGTAATGAAAAACTGTTTTTT. This translates into CSASGQGALGNEKLFF.

This clonotype was counted many times. The chain employs TRBV6-5 and TRBJ1-1; D remains ambiguous. The CDR3 spans 13 residues. The V end lost 0 bases, the J end lost 6 bases, and 8 bases lay between the germline ends. Germline CDR1 reads MNHEY; CDR2 reads SVGAGI. The CDR3 here is CASSYSGGAEAFF. DNA of the CDR3: TGTGCCAGCAGTTACTCAGGAGGCGCTGAAGCTTTCTTT.

This clonotype has a count of ten or more. The CDR3 DNA reads TGTGCCAGCAGCCAAGCTAGGAACTGGGATGAGCAGTTCTTC. Translated, it gives CASSQARNWDEQFF. The chain couples TRBV4-2 to TRBJ2-1; unclear D gene. The CDR3 has 14 amino acids. Germline CDR1 and CDR2: LGHNA and YNFKEQ. The germline V and J ends were trimmed by 1 base and 8 bases, with 12 bases remaining between them.

The chain combines TRBV29-1 with TRBJ1-1; D is unresolved. The germline V gene encodes CDR1 SQVTM and CDR2 ANQGSEA. There are 16 residues in the CDR3. V gave up 1 base and J gave up 7 bases, with 22 bases separating them. This chain's CDR3 is CSVEGLGVIGSGEAFF. The CDR3 DNA sequence: TGCAGCGTTGAAGGCCTCGGGGTTATAGGATCCGGTGAAGCTTTCTTT.

The rearrangement uses TRBV20-1 and TRBJ1-3; D is unclear. The V end lost 0 bases, the J end lost 0 bases, and 6 bases lay between the germline ends. Germline CDR1 reads DFQATT; CDR2 reads SNEGSKA (reference sequence). The CDR3 loop spans 14 amino acids. Written as DNA, the CDR3 is TGCAGTGCTAGAGATCTGGCCTCTGGAAACACCATATATTTT. This translates into CSARDLASGNTIYF.

V is TRBV12-3 or TRBV12-4 and J is TRBJ1-5, with D perhaps matching TRBD1 (6 bases). V lost 5 bases and J lost 0, with 20 bases in between. This CDR3 region has 18 residues. CDR3: CASSLTGRIGYSNQPQHF. In DNA, the CDR3 is TGTGCCAGCAGTCTAACAGGGAGGATAGGGTATAGCAATCAGCCCCAGCATTTT.

In its sample, this clonotype was seen many times. This chain links TRBV11-3 with TRBJ2-3, with D possibly matching TRBD1 (5 bases). CDR1 and CDR2 from the germline V gene are SGHNT and YENEEA. Trimming removed 5 bases from V and 4 bases from J, with 25 bases in between. This CDR3 is built from 18 residues. In DNA form, the CDR3 reads TGTGCCAGCAGCCGACCTAGAGGCGCAGGGATAATCGCAGATACGCAGTATTTT. It codes for CASSRPRGAGIIADTQYF.

The chain employs TRBV9 and TRBJ1-5; 8 nucleotides line up with TRBD1. The CDR3 is 14 residues long. Losses at the gene ends were 4 bases for V and 5 bases for J; bases not matched to a gene: 5. The germline V gene encodes CDR1 SGDLS and CDR2 YYNGEE. The DNA of the CDR3 is TGTGCCAGCAGCCCGACAGGGGACTATCAGCCCCAGCATTTT. Amino acid sequence: CASSPTGDYQPQHF. The whole variable domain, remainder taken from reference TRBV9 and TRBJ1-5, is DSGVTQTPKHLITATGQRVTLRCSPRSGDLSVYWYQQSLDQGLQFLIQYYNGEERAKGNILERFSAQQFPDLHSELNLSSLELGDSALYFCASSPTGDYQPQHFGDGTRLSIL.

The sample holds many counts of this clonotype. The chain is built from TRBV28 and TRBJ1-2; D might be TRBD1 (5 bases). CDR1 and CDR2 (germline): MDHEN, SYDVKM. The V end was cut by 5 bases, the J end by 4 bases, with 14 bases between. The CDR3 is 14 amino acids. CDR3 loop: CASSPAGALYGYTF. The CDR3 DNA follows: TGTGCCAGCAGTCCCGCTGGGGCCCTCTATGGCTACACCTTC.